These 30 T cell receptor beta chains came from one sample sequenced in a study of shared clonotypes between healthy human individuals. CD45RO-negative cells were positively selected for CCR7, leaving out terminally differentiated effector memory CD45RA+ cells. Assay: immunoSEQ multiplex PCR; the TCRdb copy retains only in-frame clones and omits some. This sample has about 2.1 million clones, with roughly 93% found just once. Sequencing used naive CD8+ T cells from PBMCs. These receptors came from a man aged 18 to 30 in good health. Some clones in this sample may be carry-over from other donors' samples.

The rearrangement joins TRBV5-4 to TRBJ1-4; a possible D gene is TRBD1 (6 bases). The germline V gene has CDR1 SGHNT and CDR2 YYREEE (reference sequence). V gave up 0 bases and J gave up 5 bases, with 14 bases separating them. CDR3 length: 16 residues. CDR3 sequence reads: CASSLEAGTQNEKLFF. In DNA, the CDR3 is TGTGCCAGCAGCTTGGAAGCCGGGACACAGAATGAAAAACTGTTTTTT. Looking up the rest from reference TRBV5-4 and TRBJ1-4 gives the full variable domain: ETGVTQSPTHLIKTRGQQVTLRCSSQSGHNTVSWYQQALGQGPQFIFQYYREEENGRGNFPPRFSGLQFPNYSSELNVNALELDDSALYLCASSLEAGTQNEKLFFGSGTQLSVL.

The chain couples TRBV5-1 to TRBJ2-7, with TRBD2 as a possible D gene (5 bases). Trimming pared 4 bases from V and 5 bases from J, leaving 13 bases between. Germline CDR1 is SGHRS and CDR2 is YFSETQ. There are 13 residues in the CDR3. This CDR3 reads CASSPPSYHEQYF. For the CDR3, the DNA is TGCGCCAGCAGCCCTCCTAGCTACCACGAGCAGTACTTC.

The chain has TRBV27 and TRBJ2-7; 7 nucleotides agree with TRBD2. Trimming cost V 1 base and J 4 bases; bases outside gene matches: 16. The CDR3 consists of 18 residues. The germline gives CDR1 MNHEY, CDR2 SMNVEV (reference sequence). CDR3 loop: CASSLLASGGAGAYEQYF. The DNA for the CDR3 is TGTGCCAGCAGTTTATTAGCCTCTGGTGGGGCGGGAGCTTACGAGCAGTACTTC.

V is TRBV13 and J is TRBJ2-7; tentative D call: TRBD2 (5 bases). Trimming took 3 bases from V and 1 from J, leaving 10 bases between them. Germline-derived CDR1 and CDR2 are PRHDT and FYEKMQ (reference sequence). The CDR3 covers 14 residues. CDR3 in DNA: TGTGCCAGCAGCTTGCTCGGGAAGTCCTACGAGCAGTACTTC. This codes for CASSLLGKSYEQYF.

The V and J genes are TRBV9 and TRBJ1-1; D unclear. CDR1 is SGDLS and CDR2 is YYNGEE in the germline V gene. The CDR3 consists of 14 residues. Deletions cut 0 bases from V and 11 bases from J, with 17 bases between. Here the CDR3 DNA reads TGTGCCAGCAGCGTAGGGTCAGGCCCTGTACGGGCTTTCTTT. Translated, it gives CASSVGSGPVRAFF.

The chain employs TRBV19 and TRBJ1-2, with TRBD1 matching 9 bases. After removal of 5 bases from V and 4 bases from J, the junction contained 5 bases not matched to a gene. The length of the CDR3 is 14 residues. Germline V gives CDR1 LNHDA, CDR2 SQIVND (reference sequence). CDR3 in amino acids: CASSPSTGGYGYTF. Written as DNA, the CDR3 is TGTGCCAGTAGTCCGTCGACAGGGGGCTATGGCTACACCTTC.

The V gene is TRBV5-6, the J gene TRBJ2-1; the match to TRBD2 covers 7 bases. CDR1 is SGHDT, CDR2 YYEEEE, per germline. J was trimmed by 0 bases and V by 4 bases; bases with no gene match: 13. CDR3 length equals 18 residues. CDR3 DNA sequence: TGTGCCAGCAGCCGTACCCTGACTAGCTGGAGCTCCTACAATGAGCAGTTCTTC. This encodes CASSRTLTSWSSYNEQFF.

The V call is TRBV19, the J call TRBJ2-5; 7 nucleotides align to TRBD1. The CDR3 runs 13 residues. V lost 2 bases and J lost 6; bases outside the gene matches: 3. Per the germline V gene, CDR1 is LNHDA and CDR2 is SQIVND (reference sequence). In DNA form, the CDR3 reads TGTGCCAGTAGTATAACAGGGGAAAAGACCCAGTACTTC. Translated: CASSITGEKTQYF.

The gene calls are TRBV4-2 and TRBJ2-7; 7 nucleotides agree with TRBD2. In germline, CDR1 is LGHNA, CDR2 YNFKEQ. Trimming at V came to 1 base and at J to 5 bases, leaving 2 bases not matched to a gene. CDR3 length: 13 residues. The CDR3 DNA reads TGTGCCAGCAGCCAAGTGGCGGGGGACGAGCAGTACTTC. Translation: CASSQVAGDEQYF.

V is TRBV15 and J is TRBJ2-7, with 7 bases that match TRBD1. This CDR3 region has 15 residues. Germline CDR1 is LNHNV and CDR2 is YYDKDF (reference sequence). Trimming cost V 8 bases and J 4 bases; bases outside gene matches: 14. CDR3 sequence (DNA): TGTGCCACCTCCGACAGGGTGGTAGGTCAATACGAGCAGTACTTC. It is translated as CATSDRVVGQYEQYF.

This clone was counted once. This chain joins TRBV11-2 and TRBJ2-1; no clear D gene. Germline V gene sequence: CDR1 SGHAT, CDR2 FQNNGV. Trimming pared 2 bases from V and 10 bases from J, leaving 9 bases between. The CDR3 extends over 12 amino acids. The CDR3 here is CASSLRVGEQFF. The DNA for the CDR3 is TGTGCCAGCAGCTTACGAGTAGGCGAGCAGTTCTTC.

Comment on this clone: Other nucleotide sequences in the sample specify the same CDR3. This chain joins TRBV5-6 and TRBJ2-6; D not certain. The germline V and J ends were trimmed by 4 bases and 4 bases, with 3 bases remaining between them. Germline V gives CDR1 SGHDT, CDR2 YYEEEE. The CDR3 runs 12 residues. CDR3 bases: TGTGCCAGCAGCCCCGGGGCCAACGTCCTGACTTTC. Translated: CASSPGANVLTF.

This chain uses TRBV29-1 with TRBJ2-7; 9 nucleotides match TRBD2. This CDR3 is 14 amino acids long. Germline CDR1 and CDR2: SQVTM and ANQGSEA. V dropped 4 bases and J dropped 6; count of bases not matched to a gene: 10. The CDR3 sequence is CSVAGLAGSGEQYF. The CDR3 DNA reads TGCAGCGTTGCCGGGCTAGCGGGGTCTGGCGAGCAGTACTTC.

CDR3 sequence reads: CASSDTGEAFF. The CDR3 bases are TGTGCCAGCAGTGATACAGGTGAAGCTTTCTTT. This chain links TRBV6-1 with TRBJ1-1; tentative D call: TRBD1 (5 bases). The CDR3 contains 11 residues. Per germline, CDR1 MNHNS and CDR2 SASEGT. Trimming left V 3 bases short and J 7 bases short, with 6 bases between.

V gene TRBV13 combines with J gene TRBJ1-4; possible D gene TRBD1, 6 bases. Trimming took off 4 bases at V and 8 bases at J, with 20 bases between the two ends. The CDR3 spans 16 residues. Germline V gene lookup returns CDR1 PRHDT and CDR2 FYEKMQ (reference sequence). In DNA form, the CDR3 reads TGTGCCAGCAGCTCCCTCCGATCAGGGGAGAGCGAAAAACTGTTTTTT. Its translation is CASSSLRSGESEKLFF.

This sequence joins TRBV28 and TRBJ2-1; 10 bases match TRBD2. Looked up from germline, CDR1 is MDHEN and CDR2 is SYDVKM. V was clipped by 6 bases and J by 5 bases; unmatched bases: 7. The CDR3 runs to 15 residues. CDR3 DNA sequence: TGTGCCAGCAGCTCCGGGACTAGCGCCCACAATGAGCAGTTCTTC. Translating gives CASSSGTSAHNEQFF.

The chain recombines TRBV28 with TRBJ2-2; weak D call: TRBD1 (6 bases). Trimming stripped 3 bases from V and 7 bases from J, with 15 bases between. The CDR3 totals 15 residues. Germline CDR1 and CDR2: MDHEN and SYDVKM. The DNA of the CDR3 is TGTGCCAGCAGTTTTCTGGGGGCGCAAGTCGGGGAGCTGTTTTTT. Its translation: CASSFLGAQVGELFF. Using reference TRBV28 and TRBJ2-2 for the parts outside the CDR3, the full variable domain is DVKVTQSSRYLVKRTGEKVFLECVQDMDHENMFWYRQDPGLGLRLIYFSYDVKMKEKGDIPEGYSVSREKKERFSLILESASTNQTSMYLCASSFLGAQVGELFFGEGSRLTVL.

As to this clone: This sample includes further DNA sequences coding for the same CDR3. The V gene is TRBV5-1, the J gene TRBJ1-1; 7 positions agree with TRBD1. The CDR3 has 14 residues. V shed 1 base and J 1 base; nucleotides not matched to a gene: 1. Germline loops: CDR1 SGHRS, CDR2 YFSETQ. The CDR3 DNA follows: TGCGCCAGCAGCTTGACAGGGGCGAACACTGAAGCTTTCTTT. Protein sequence: CASSLTGANTEAFF.

The V gene is TRBV9, the J gene TRBJ1-2, with 8 bases identical to TRBD1. This CDR3 comprises 15 residues. Per the germline V gene, CDR1 is SGDLS and CDR2 is YYNGEE. The J segment lost 3 bases and the V segment lost 3 bases, leaving 7 bases of the junction unmatched. The CDR3: CASSGRTGKDYGYTF. DNA of the CDR3: TGTGCCAGCAGCGGACGGACAGGGAAGGACTATGGCTACACCTTC.

The V and J genes are TRBV6-5 and TRBJ2-7; the D call may be TRBD1 or TRBD2 (5 bases each). Germline assignment: CDR1 MNHEY and CDR2 SVGAGI. This CDR3 contains 14 residues. Between the trimmed V and J ends, which lost 6 bases and 2 bases, there was a span of 14 bases. The CDR3, as DNA: TGTGCCAGCAGCCCCGGGACGGTGACCTACGAGCAGTACTTC. Translating gives CASSPGTVTYEQYF.

The rearrangement links TRBV25-1 to TRBJ1-1, with D possibly matching TRBD1 (5 bases). This CDR3 is built from 12 residues. Germline CDR1 MGHDK, CDR2 SYGVNS. V lost 7 bases and J 6 bases, leaving 12 bases between the germline ends. CDR3 loop: CASNTGFSEAFF. In DNA form, the CDR3 reads TGTGCCAGCAACACAGGATTCTCTGAAGCTTTCTTT.

V is TRBV7-9 and J is TRBJ1-2; 9 bases match TRBD1. Germline assignment: CDR1 SEHNR and CDR2 FQNEAQ (reference sequence). CDR3 length: 14 residues. Trimming at V came to 10 bases and at J to 2 bases, leaving 8 bases not matched to a gene. The CDR3 region is CATSGDRDNYGYTF. DNA of the CDR3: TGTGCCACATCCGGGGACAGGGACAACTATGGCTACACCTTC.

This sequence joins TRBV28 and TRBJ2-7; 10 positions match TRBD1. Per germline, CDR1 MDHEN and CDR2 SYDVKM. There are 15 residues in the CDR3. V was clipped by 6 bases and J by 2 bases; unmatched bases: 7. The CDR3 is CASRMGQGNAYEQYF. In DNA form, the CDR3 reads TGTGCCAGCAGGATGGGACAGGGGAACGCCTACGAGCAGTACTTC.

With regard to this clone: Mismatch with germline at one junction end may stem from a read error. V usage is TRBV7-3 and J usage is TRBJ2-5; tentative D call: TRBD1 (5 bases). This CDR3 is built from 15 residues. Looked up from germline, CDR1 is SGHTA and CDR2 is FQGTGA. CDR3 DNA: TGTGCCAGCAGCTTCTTGAAAAAGCAGGGCAAGAGACCTAACTTC. Its protein is CASSFLKKQGKRPNF.

The J gene is TRBJ2-7, the V gene TRBV6-1, with 9 bases matching TRBD1. CDR3 length equals 15 residues. Germline-derived CDR1 and CDR2 are MNHNS and SASEGT. The V segment lost 5 bases and the J segment 7 bases; nucleotides outside the gene matches: 12. The CDR3 region is CASSNRDRDLGEQYF. The DNA for the CDR3 is TGTGCCAGCAGTAACCGGGACAGGGATCTTGGGGAGCAGTACTTC.

Here the CDR3 reads CASSQDRAGQETQYF. The CDR3 DNA reads TGCGCCAGCAGCCAAGATCGGGCGGGCCAAGAGACCCAGTACTTC. The rearrangement joins TRBV4-1 to TRBJ2-5; TRBD2 is a possible D gene (5 bases). Trimming removed 0 bases from V and 1 base from J, with 9 bases in between. The CDR3 extends over 15 amino acids. Per germline, CDR1 MGHRA and CDR2 YSYEKL.

The CDR3 loop reads CASSLQGLGPDTQYF. CDR3 DNA: TGTGCCAGCAGTCTTCAAGGGCTTGGCCCAGATACGCAGTATTTT. The rearrangement joins TRBV28 to TRBJ2-3; D call uncertain. With 5 bases removed from V and 4 bases from J, the gap between germline ends came to 16 bases. The CDR3 extends over 15 amino acids. Germline V lookup: CDR1 MDHEN, CDR2 SYDVKM.

The rearrangement links TRBV10-3 to TRBJ2-3, with D possibly TRBD2 on 5 matching bases. In germline, CDR1 is ENHRY, CDR2 SYGVKD. Trimming pared 1 base from V and 0 bases from J, leaving 11 bases between. The CDR3 consists of 16 residues. The CDR3 coding sequence is TGTGCCATCAGTGAGTTGGACTCCTCTAGCACAGATACGCAGTATTTT. Translated, it gives CAISELDSSSTDTQYF.

The chain links TRBV6-1 to TRBJ2-7, with 9 bases matching TRBD1. CDR1 and CDR2 (germline): MNHNS, SASEGT. This CDR3 spans 18 amino acids. V lost 0 bases to trimming and J lost 0 bases; unmatched junction nucleotides: 9. The CDR3 loop reads CASSEARWDRASSYEQYF. The CDR3 nucleotides read TGTGCCAGCAGTGAAGCGAGGTGGGACAGGGCGAGCTCCTACGAGCAGTACTTC.

This clone was observed a few times. This chain joins TRBV19 and TRBJ1-1; 9 bases are shared with TRBD1. Losses at the gene ends were 3 bases for V and 11 bases for J; bases not matched to a gene: 19. The CDR3 has 17 amino acids. In germline, CDR1 is LNHDA, CDR2 SQIVND (reference sequence). Here the CDR3 DNA reads TGTGCCAGTAGTATTATTGGAGTAGGGGACAGGGATTTATTGGCTTTCTTT. Protein: CASSIIGVGDRDLLAFF.